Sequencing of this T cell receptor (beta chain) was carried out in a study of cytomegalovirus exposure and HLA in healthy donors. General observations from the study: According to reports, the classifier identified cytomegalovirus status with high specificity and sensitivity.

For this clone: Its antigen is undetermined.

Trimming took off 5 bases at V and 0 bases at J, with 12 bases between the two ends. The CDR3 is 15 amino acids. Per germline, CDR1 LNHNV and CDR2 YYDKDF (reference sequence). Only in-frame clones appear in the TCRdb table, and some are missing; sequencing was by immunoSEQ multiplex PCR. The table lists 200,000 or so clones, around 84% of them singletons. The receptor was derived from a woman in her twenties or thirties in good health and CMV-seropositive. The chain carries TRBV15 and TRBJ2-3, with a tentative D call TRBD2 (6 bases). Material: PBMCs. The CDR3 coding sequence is TGTGCCACCAGCCCCGGGAGTCCCAGCACAGATACGCAGTATTTT. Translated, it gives CATSPGSPSTDTQYF.